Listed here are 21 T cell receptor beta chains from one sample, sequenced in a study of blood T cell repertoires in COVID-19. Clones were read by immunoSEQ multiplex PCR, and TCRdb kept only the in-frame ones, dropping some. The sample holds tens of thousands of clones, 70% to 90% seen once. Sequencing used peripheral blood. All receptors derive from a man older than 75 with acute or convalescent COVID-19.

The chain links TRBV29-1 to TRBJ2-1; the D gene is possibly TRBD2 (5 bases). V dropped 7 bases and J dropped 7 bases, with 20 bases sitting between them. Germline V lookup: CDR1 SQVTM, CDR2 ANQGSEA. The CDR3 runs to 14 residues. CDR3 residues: CSAGNIGRGNEQFF. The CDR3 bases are TGCAGCGCCGGAAACATCGGACGAGGGAATGAGCAGTTCTTC.

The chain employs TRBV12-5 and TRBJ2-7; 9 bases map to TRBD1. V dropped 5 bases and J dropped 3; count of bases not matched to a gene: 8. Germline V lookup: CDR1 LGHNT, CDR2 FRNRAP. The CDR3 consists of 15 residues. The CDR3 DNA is TGTGCTAGTGGTCCGGACAGGGGACCTTTCTACGAGCAGTACTTC. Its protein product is CASGPDRGPFYEQYF.

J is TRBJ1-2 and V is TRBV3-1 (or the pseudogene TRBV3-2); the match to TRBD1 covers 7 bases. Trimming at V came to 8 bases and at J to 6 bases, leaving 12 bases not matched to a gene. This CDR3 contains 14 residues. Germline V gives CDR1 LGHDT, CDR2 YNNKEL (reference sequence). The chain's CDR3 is CASGLPGQRHGYTF. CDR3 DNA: TGTGCCAGCGGCTTACCGGGACAGAGACATGGCTACACCTTC.

CDR3 in amino acids: CASSRQGWGEAFF. As DNA, the CDR3 is TGTGCCAGCAGCAGACAGGGTTGGGGTGAAGCTTTCTTT. This chain uses TRBV2 with TRBJ1-1, with 7 nucleotides matching TRBD1. Per germline, CDR1 SNHLY and CDR2 FYNNEI. Losses at the gene ends were 6 bases for V and 7 bases for J; bases not matched to a gene: 8. CDR3 size: 13 residues.

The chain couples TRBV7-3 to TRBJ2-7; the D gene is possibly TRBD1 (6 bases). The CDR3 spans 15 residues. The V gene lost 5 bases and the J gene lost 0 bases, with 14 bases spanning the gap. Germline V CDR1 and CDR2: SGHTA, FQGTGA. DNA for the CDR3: TGTGCCAGCAGCCCGTCAGGGGATAGCTCCTACGAGCAGTACTTC. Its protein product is CASSPSGDSSYEQYF.

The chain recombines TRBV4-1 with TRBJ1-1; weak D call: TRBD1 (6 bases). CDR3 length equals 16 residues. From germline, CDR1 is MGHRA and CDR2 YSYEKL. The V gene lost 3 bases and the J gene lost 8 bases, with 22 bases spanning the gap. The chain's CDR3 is CASSHFSAGGQKEAFF. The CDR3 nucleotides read TGCGCCAGCAGCCACTTCTCCGCCGGGGGGCAGAAGGAAGCTTTCTTT.

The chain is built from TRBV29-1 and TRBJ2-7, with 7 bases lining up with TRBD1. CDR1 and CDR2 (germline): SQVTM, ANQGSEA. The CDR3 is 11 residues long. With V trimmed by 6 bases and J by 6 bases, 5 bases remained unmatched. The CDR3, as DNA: TGCAGCGTCGCGACAGGGTCCGAGCAGTACTTC. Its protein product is CSVATGSEQYF.

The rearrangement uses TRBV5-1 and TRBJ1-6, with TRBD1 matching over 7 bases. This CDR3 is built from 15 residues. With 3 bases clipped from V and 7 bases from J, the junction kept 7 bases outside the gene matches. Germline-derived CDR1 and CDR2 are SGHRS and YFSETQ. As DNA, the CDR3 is TGCGCCAGCAGCTCGGCAGGGGGTGGAAATTCACCCCTCCACTTT. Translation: CASSSAGGGNSPLHF.

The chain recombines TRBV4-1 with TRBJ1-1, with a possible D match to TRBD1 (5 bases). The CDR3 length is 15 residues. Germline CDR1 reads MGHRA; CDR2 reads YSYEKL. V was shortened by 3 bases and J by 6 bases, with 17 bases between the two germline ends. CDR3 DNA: TGCGCCAGCAGCCAGGACGATCTTGCGGGGGCTGAAGCTTTCTTT. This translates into CASSQDDLAGAEAFF.

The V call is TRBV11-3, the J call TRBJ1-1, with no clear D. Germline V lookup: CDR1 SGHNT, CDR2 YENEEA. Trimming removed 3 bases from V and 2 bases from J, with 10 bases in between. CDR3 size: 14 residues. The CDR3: CASSFNTGNTEAFF. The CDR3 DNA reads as TGTGCCAGCAGCTTTAACACGGGAAACACTGAAGCTTTCTTT.

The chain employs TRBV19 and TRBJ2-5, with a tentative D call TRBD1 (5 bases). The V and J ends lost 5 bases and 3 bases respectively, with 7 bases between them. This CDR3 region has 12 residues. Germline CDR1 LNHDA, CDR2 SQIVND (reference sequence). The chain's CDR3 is CASSQGEETQYF. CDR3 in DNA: TGTGCCAGTAGTCAAGGGGAAGAGACCCAGTACTTC.

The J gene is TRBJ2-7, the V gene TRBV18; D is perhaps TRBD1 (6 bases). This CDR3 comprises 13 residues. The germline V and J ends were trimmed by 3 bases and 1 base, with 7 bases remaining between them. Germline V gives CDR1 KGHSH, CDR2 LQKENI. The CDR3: CASSPRGSYEQYF. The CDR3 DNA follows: TGTGCCAGCTCACCTAGGGGGTCCTACGAGCAGTACTTC. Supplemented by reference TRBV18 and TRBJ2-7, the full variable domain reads NAGVMQNPRHLVRRRGQEARLRCSPMKGHSHVYWYRQLPEEGLKFMVYLQKENIIDESGMPKERFSAEFPKEGPSILRIQQVVRGDSAAYFCASSPRGSYEQYFGPGTRLTVT.

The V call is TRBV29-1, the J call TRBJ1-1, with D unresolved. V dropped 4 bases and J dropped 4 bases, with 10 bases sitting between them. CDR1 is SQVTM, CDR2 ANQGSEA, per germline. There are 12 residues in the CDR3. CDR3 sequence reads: CSVGGGSTEAFF. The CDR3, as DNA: TGCAGCGTTGGGGGAGGGAGCACTGAAGCTTTCTTT. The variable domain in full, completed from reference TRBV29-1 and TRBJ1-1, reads SAVISQKPSRDICQRGTSLTIQCQVDSQVTMMFWYRQQPGQSLTLIATANQGSEATYESGFVIDKFPISRPNLTFSTLTVSNMSPEDSSIYLCSVGGGSTEAFFGQGTRLTVV.

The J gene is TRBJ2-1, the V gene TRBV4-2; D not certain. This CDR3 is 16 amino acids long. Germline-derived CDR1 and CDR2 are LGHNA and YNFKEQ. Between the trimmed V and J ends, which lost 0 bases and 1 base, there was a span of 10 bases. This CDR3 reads CASSQETWSSYNEQFF. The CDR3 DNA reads TGTGCCAGCAGCCAAGAGACCTGGAGTTCCTACAATGAGCAGTTCTTC.

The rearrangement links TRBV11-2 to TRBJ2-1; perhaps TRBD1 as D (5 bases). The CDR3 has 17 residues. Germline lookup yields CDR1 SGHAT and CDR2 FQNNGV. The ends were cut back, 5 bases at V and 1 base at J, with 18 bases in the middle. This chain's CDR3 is CASSASNPGFSYNEQFF. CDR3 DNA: TGTGCCAGCAGCGCGAGCAACCCAGGGTTTTCCTACAATGAGCAGTTCTTC.

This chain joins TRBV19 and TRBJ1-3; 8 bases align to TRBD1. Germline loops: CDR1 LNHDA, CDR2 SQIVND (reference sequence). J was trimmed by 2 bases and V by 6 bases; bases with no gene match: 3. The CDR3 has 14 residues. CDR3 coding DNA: TGTGCCAGTAGATTGACAGGGGCTGGAAACACCATATATTTT. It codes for CASRLTGAGNTIYF.

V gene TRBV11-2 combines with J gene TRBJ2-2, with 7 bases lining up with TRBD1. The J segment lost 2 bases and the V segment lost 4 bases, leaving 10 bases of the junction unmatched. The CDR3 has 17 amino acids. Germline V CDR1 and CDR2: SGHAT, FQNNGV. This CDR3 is CASSSPARTGNTGELFF. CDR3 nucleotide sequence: TGTGCCAGCAGCTCACCCGCTAGGACAGGCAACACCGGGGAGCTGTTTTTT.

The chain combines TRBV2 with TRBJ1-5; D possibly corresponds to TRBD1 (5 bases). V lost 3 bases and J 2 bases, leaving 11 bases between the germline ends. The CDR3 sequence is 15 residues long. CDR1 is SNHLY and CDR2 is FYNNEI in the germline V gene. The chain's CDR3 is CASSEGRTRNQPQHF. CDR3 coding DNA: TGTGCCAGCAGTGAGGGGCGGACACGCAATCAGCCCCAGCATTTT.

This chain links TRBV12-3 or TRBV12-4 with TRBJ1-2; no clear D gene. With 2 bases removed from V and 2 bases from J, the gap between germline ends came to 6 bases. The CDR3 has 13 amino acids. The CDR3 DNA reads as TGTGCCAGCAGTTTAAGTACAAACTATGGCTACACCTTC. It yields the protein CASSLSTNYGYTF.

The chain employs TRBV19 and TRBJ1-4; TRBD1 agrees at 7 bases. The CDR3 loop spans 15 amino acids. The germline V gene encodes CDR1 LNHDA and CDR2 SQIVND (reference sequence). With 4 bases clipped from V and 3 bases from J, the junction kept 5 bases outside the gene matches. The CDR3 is CASSTGTVSNEKLFF. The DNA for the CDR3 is TGTGCCAGTAGTACCGGGACAGTCTCTAATGAAAAACTGTTTTTT.

As DNA, the CDR3 is TGTGCCAGCAGCCTAATGGGGGGGGGCCACACTGAAGCTTTCTTT. Translated, it gives CASSLMGGGHTEAFF. The V gene is TRBV11-3, the J gene TRBJ1-1; D is perhaps TRBD1 (6 bases). Trimming shortened V by 5 bases and J by 3 bases, and 16 bases separated the two germline ends. The CDR3 runs 15 residues. The germline CDR1 and CDR2 sequences are SGHNT and YENEEA.